The 6 T cell receptor beta chains given below trace back to one sample, sequenced in a study of T cells expressing NK-cell markers (dated by TCRdb to 2019 to 2021). The method was 5' RACE. The listed sequencing device is Illumina HiSeq 2000. The reads underwent TCRdb reprocessing, giving one record for each CDR3 protein sequence and no DNA. This sample's table carries roughly 180,000 distinct CDR3 sequences. Of the sample, approximately 17% falls within the top ten clones. Sequencing was carried out using blood T cells: a sorted CD56 or NKG2C T cell subset, CD4+ or CD8+ T cells, or bulk PBMC T cells (not recorded which). The receptors were sampled from a woman between 18 and 70 years old in good health.

The chain has TRBV12-3 or TRBV12-4 and TRBJ2-3. The length of the CDR3 is 11 residues. CDR3: CASTSGNTQYF.

This CDR3 is CASSRTGTEAFF. This chain uses TRBV25-1 with TRBJ1-1. The V gene's germline CDR1 is MGHDK and CDR2 SYGVNS. The length of the CDR3 is 12 residues.

V is TRBV7-2 and J is TRBJ2-2; TCRdb selects TRBD2, and the lack of DNA leaves this call unchecked. This CDR3 spans 15 amino acids. From germline, CDR1 is SGHTA and CDR2 FQGNSA. The CDR3 is CASSQRTANTGELFF.

This chain links TRBV5-1 with TRBJ2-1; the TCRdb D gene call, TRBD1, has no DNA to confirm it. This CDR3 region has 16 residues. Germline lookup yields CDR1 SGHRS and CDR2 YFSETQ. The chain's CDR3 is CASSLDVGPTYNEQFF. Looking up the rest from reference TRBV5-1 and TRBJ2-1 gives the full variable domain: KAGVTQTPRYLIKTRGQQVTLSCSPISGHRSVSWYQQTPGQGLQFLFEYFSETQRNKGNFPGRFSGRQFSNSRSEMNVSTLELGDSALYLCASSLDVGPTYNEQFFGPGTRLTVL.

V gene TRBV5-1 combines with J gene TRBJ1-1; the TRBD1 assignment by TCRdb is unverifiable without DNA. The CDR3 is made up of 18 amino acids. Germline CDR1 SGHRS, CDR2 YFSETQ. The CDR3 reads CASSLQQGENQMNTEAFF.

The chain uses TRBV4-2 and TRBJ2-1; TCRdb's assignment of TRBD2 cannot be checked, as there is no DNA. This CDR3 contains 14 residues. Germline CDR1 LGHNA, CDR2 YNFKEQ. This CDR3 is CASSGLAGDNEQFF.